The 23 T cell receptor beta chains given below trace back to one sample, sequenced in a study of blood T cell repertoires in COVID-19. Profiling relied on immunoSEQ multiplex PCR, and the TCRdb table lists in-frame clones only, not all of them. Of under 300,000 clones listed, 75% to 90% are singletons. Sample: PBMCs or T cells enriched from blood (not recorded which). Source of these receptors: a woman aged 40 to 55 who had recovered from COVID-19.

The V gene is TRBV5-6, the J gene TRBJ1-2; D gene uncertain. Germline V lookup: CDR1 SGHDT, CDR2 YYEEEE. V was trimmed by 8 bases and J by 1 base, leaving 21 bases between them. The CDR3 totals 16 residues. The CDR3 spells CASQLSLREVNYGYTF. In DNA, the CDR3 is TGTGCCAGTCAGCTTTCCCTGAGGGAAGTTAACTATGGCTACACCTTC.

The V and J genes are TRBV19 and TRBJ1-1, with D maybe TRBD1 (5 bases). The CDR3 loop spans 15 amino acids. The V gene's germline CDR1 is LNHDA and CDR2 SQIVND (reference sequence). Trimming removed 5 bases at V and 6 bases at J, with 19 bases between. This CDR3 is CASSSSRGGMSEAFF. CDR3 nucleotides: TGTGCCAGTAGTTCCTCCCGGGGGGGTATGTCTGAAGCTTTCTTT. The variable domain in full, completed from reference TRBV19 and TRBJ1-1, reads DGGITQSPKYLFRKEGQNVTLSCEQNLNHDAMYWYRQDPGQGLRLIYYSQIVNDFQKGDIAEGYSVSREKKESFPLTVTSAQKNPTAFYLCASSSSRGGMSEAFFGQGTRLTVV.

V gene TRBV18 combines with J gene TRBJ1-5, with D hard to call. Trimming cost V 3 bases and J 3 bases, with 9 bases left between them. The CDR3 runs 14 residues. Germline-derived CDR1 and CDR2 are KGHSH and LQKENI. The CDR3 region has the DNA TGTGCCAGCTCACCCGGACGGGACAATCAGCCCCAGCATTTT. Translation: CASSPGRDNQPQHF.

The rearrangement uses TRBV10-3 and TRBJ2-2, with D possibly matching TRBD2 (6 bases). Germline-derived CDR1 and CDR2 are ENHRY and SYGVKD. V lost 3 bases and J 6 bases, leaving 17 bases between the germline ends. CDR3 length: 16 residues. CDR3 loop: CAISDLRGLLAGELFF. The CDR3 coding sequence is TGTGCCATCAGTGATTTAAGGGGACTGCTTGCCGGGGAGCTGTTTTTT.

The rearrangement links TRBV18 to TRBJ2-5, with TRBD1 identical over 7 bases. CDR1 KGHSH and CDR2 LQKENI come from the germline V gene. This CDR3 has 14 amino acids. V shed 8 bases and J 2 bases; nucleotides not matched to a gene: 8. The CDR3 region is CASGPGTVQETQYF. CDR3 nucleotides: TGTGCCAGCGGCCCCGGGACAGTACAAGAGACCCAGTACTTC.

J is TRBJ1-2 and V is TRBV6-5; no reliable D call. Deletions cut 7 bases from V and 5 bases from J, with 8 bases between. This CDR3 is built from 11 residues. Germline lookup yields CDR1 MNHEY and CDR2 SVGAGI. The CDR3 bases are TGTGCCAGCACGGCAGGATATGGCTACACCTTC. This sequence encodes CASTAGYGYTF.

The chain recombines TRBV2 with TRBJ2-6, with D possibly matching TRBD1 (6 bases). Trimming left V 7 bases short and J 0 bases short, with 19 bases between. CDR3 size: 18 residues. The germline V gene encodes CDR1 SNHLY and CDR2 FYNNEI. The CDR3 region has the DNA TGTGCCAGCATGGAACAGGGAGTCCCTCTCTCTGGGGCCAACGTCCTGACTTTC. Encoded protein: CASMEQGVPLSGANVLTF. Drawing the rest from reference TRBV2 and TRBJ2-6, the complete variable domain is EPEVTQTPSHQVTQMGQEVILRCVPISNHLYFYWYRQILGQKVEFLVSFYNNEISEKSEIFDDQFSVERPDGSNFTLKIRSTKLEDSAMYFCASMEQGVPLSGANVLTFGAGSRLTVL.

This CDR3 reads CASSHRRGLVEKLFF. The DNA for the CDR3 is TGTGCCAGCAGCCACCGCAGGGGGCTAGTGGAAAAACTGTTTTTT. The chain links TRBV3-1 (or the pseudogene TRBV3-2) to TRBJ1-4; 8 bases map to TRBD1. The junction had 8 bases not matched to a gene; V was cut back by 3 bases and J by 8 bases. This CDR3 comprises 15 residues. Germline assignment: CDR1 LGHDT and CDR2 YNNKEL (reference sequence).

The chain carries TRBV6-2 or TRBV6-3 and TRBJ2-3, with 9 bases aligning to TRBD2. This CDR3 has 14 residues. Germline lookup yields CDR1 MNHEY and CDR2 SVGEGT. The junction had 1 base not matched to a gene; V was cut back by 3 bases and J by 3 bases. Here the CDR3 reads CASSYGLATDTQYF. In DNA, the CDR3 is TGTGCCAGCAGTTATGGACTAGCGACAGATACGCAGTATTTT.

The chain is built from TRBV4-1 and TRBJ1-1; 8 nucleotides match TRBD1. The CDR3 contains 13 residues. J was trimmed by 12 bases and V by 1 base; bases with no gene match: 7. Per the germline V gene, CDR1 is MGHRA and CDR2 is YSYEKL. The CDR3 sequence is CASSQGLDREPFF. CDR3 bases: TGCGCCAGCAGCCAAGGTCTGGACAGGGAACCTTTCTTT.

CDR3 in DNA: TGTGCCAGTAGTACGGGACTAGCGGGGGGTCAGGGTACGCAGTATTTT. This encodes CASSTGLAGGQGTQYF. The chain carries TRBV19 and TRBJ2-3; 15 positions agree with TRBD2. The V and J ends lost 4 bases and 8 bases, in that order; junction bases with no gene match: 7. Germline loops: CDR1 LNHDA, CDR2 SQIVND (reference sequence). The CDR3 covers 16 residues.

This chain uses TRBV5-4 with TRBJ2-3; 8 bases match TRBD2. CDR1 is SGHNT, CDR2 YYREEE, per germline (reference sequence). With 4 bases clipped from V and 6 bases from J, the junction kept 13 bases outside the gene matches. The length of the CDR3 is 16 residues. The CDR3 bases are TGTGCCAGCAGCGCGGGAGGTTCAGGGAAGATTGATACGCAGTATTTT. This translates into CASSAGGSGKIDTQYF.

This clone showed up just once. V and J are TRBV27 and TRBJ2-2; weak D call: TRBD1 (6 bases). This CDR3 region has 16 residues. The germline gives CDR1 MNHEY, CDR2 SMNVEV (reference sequence). V was cut by 3 bases and J by 7 bases, with 18 bases left in between. CDR3 sequence reads: CASSLGQGMSGGELFF. CDR3 DNA sequence: TGTGCCAGCAGTTTGGGTCAGGGGATGTCGGGCGGGGAGCTGTTTTTT.

The J gene is TRBJ2-2, the V gene TRBV5-8; 10 nucleotides match TRBD2. Trimming at V came to 0 bases and at J to 3 bases, leaving 5 bases not matched to a gene. The CDR3 has 17 amino acids. Germline V lookup: CDR1 SGHTS, CDR2 YDEGEE. CDR3 in amino acids: CASSLASSGGDTGELFF. The CDR3 DNA sequence: TGTGCCAGCAGCTTGGCTTCAAGCGGGGGGGACACCGGGGAGCTGTTTTTT.

V usage is TRBV18 and J usage is TRBJ1-1; TRBD1 might be the D (5 bases). Germline assignment: CDR1 KGHSH and CDR2 LQKENI. The CDR3 extends over 15 amino acids. Trimming took off 3 bases at V and 5 bases at J, with 16 bases between the two ends. The CDR3 DNA reads as TGTGCCAGCTCACCTGTGACCCTAAAGGGGACTGAAGCTTTCTTT. The encoded protein is CASSPVTLKGTEAFF.

V usage is TRBV10-2 and J usage is TRBJ2-7, with D perhaps matching TRBD2 (5 bases). The CDR3 is made up of 14 amino acids. Germline V lookup: CDR1 WSHSY, CDR2 SAAADI. V was cut by 3 bases and J by 0 bases, with 9 bases left in between. The CDR3, as DNA: TGCGCCAGCAGTGATCCCGGGAACTCCTACGAGCAGTACTTC. Translated: CASSDPGNSYEQYF.

The V call is TRBV4-1, the J call TRBJ1-4; D unclear. Per the germline V gene, CDR1 is MGHRA and CDR2 is YSYEKL. This CDR3 contains 15 residues. Between the trimmed V and J ends, which lost 1 base and 7 bases, there was a span of 13 bases. CDR3 nucleotide sequence: TGCGCCAGCAGCCAAGTGGGCGACATTGGTGAAAAACTGTTTTTT. Amino acids: CASSQVGDIGEKLFF.

This chain connects TRBV18 to TRBJ1-5; possibly TRBD1 for D (5 bases). CDR3 size: 15 residues. V gave up 1 base and J gave up 6 bases, with 13 bases separating them. Germline CDR1 and CDR2: KGHSH and LQKENI. CDR3: CASSPQEGLVQPQHF. CDR3 nucleotide sequence: TGTGCCAGCTCACCACAGGAGGGGTTGGTTCAGCCCCAGCATTTT.

The chain links TRBV30 to TRBJ1-2; tentative D call: TRBD1 (5 bases). V gave up 0 bases and J gave up 6 bases, with 8 bases separating them. The CDR3 totals 12 residues. CDR1 is GTSNPN and CDR2 is SVGIG in the germline V gene (reference sequence). The CDR3 here is CAWSVGADGYTF. The DNA for the CDR3 is TGTGCCTGGAGTGTAGGGGCAGATGGCTACACCTTC.

This rearrangement joins TRBV4-1 to TRBJ1-1; 7 bases align to TRBD1. The CDR3 consists of 13 residues. Looked up from germline, CDR1 is MGHRA and CDR2 is YSYEKL. V was pared by 9 bases and J by 5 bases, with 9 bases of the junction left unmatched. The CDR3 protein is CASQRGLSTEAFF. The CDR3 nucleotides are TGCGCCAGTCAGAGGGGGCTTTCGACTGAAGCTTTCTTT.

This clone has only a few counts. The chain recombines TRBV5-1 with TRBJ1-6; 10 bases are shared with TRBD1. The CDR3 is 16 amino acids. V lost 4 bases to trimming and J lost 1 base; unmatched junction nucleotides: 2. Germline V gene data show CDR1 as SGHRS and CDR2 as YFSETQ. CDR3 nucleotides: TGCGCCAGCAGCACGGACAGGGGGTCCTATAATTCACCCCTCCACTTT. It encodes CASSTDRGSYNSPLHF.

The chain links TRBV11-3 to TRBJ2-3; 10 nucleotides agree with TRBD2. The CDR3 loop spans 16 amino acids. The junction had 3 bases not matched to a gene; V was cut back by 1 base and J by 2 bases. Looked up from germline, CDR1 is SGHNT and CDR2 is YENEEA. The CDR3 DNA reads as TGTGCCAGCAGCTTAGGGAGCGGGGGGGTCACAGATACGCAGTATTTT. It translates to CASSLGSGGVTDTQYF. The variable domain in full, with the rest retrieved from reference TRBV11-3 and TRBJ2-3, is EAGVVQSPRYKIIEKKQPVAFWCNPISGHNTLYWYLQNLGQGPELLIRYENEEAVDDSQLPKDRFSAERLKGVDSTLKIQPAELGDSAVYLCASSLGSGGVTDTQYFGPGTRLTVL.

The chain combines TRBV11-2 with TRBJ2-7; 7 bases are a match to TRBD2. Germline-derived CDR1 and CDR2 are SGHAT and FQNNGV. CDR3 length equals 15 residues. Trimming took 5 bases from V and 2 from J; bases not matched to a gene: 9. The CDR3 DNA is TGTGCCAGCAGCCCTTCCGTTGGACTAGCCTACGAGCAGTACTTC. Its translation is CASSPSVGLAYEQYF.